What follows are 12 T cell receptor beta chains derived from one specimen sequenced in a study of beta chain features in type 1 diabetes. Study-level results: Patients with Type 1 diabetes showed moderately but significantly shorter TCRB CDR3s in all four CD4+ subsets.

For these receptors, no antigen is known. Every isolated RNA sample was fully reverse transcribed, so sequencing captured expressed TCRB transcripts. Using immunoSEQ multiplex PCR, the repertoire was profiled, and TCRdb retains in-frame clones only, with some absent. The table records hundreds of thousands of clones, 11% to 15% of them present only once. Sequenced: naive CD4+ T cells from blood. The receptors were gathered from a man between 18 and 35 years old with type 1 diabetes.

The chain combines TRBV29-1 with TRBJ2-1; a weak D match, TRBD2 (5 bases). The V end lost 6 bases, the J end lost 6 bases, and 12 bases lay between the germline ends. The CDR3 extends over 12 amino acids. Germline CDR1 and CDR2: SQVTM and ANQGSEA. The CDR3 is CSVQKLVNEQFF. The DNA for the CDR3 is TGCAGCGTACAAAAACTAGTCAATGAGCAGTTCTTC.

On this clone: The same CDR3 can be traced to other DNA sequences in this sample. The chain has TRBV28 and TRBJ2-5; D is possibly TRBD1 (5 bases). Germline V gene lookup returns CDR1 MDHEN and CDR2 SYDVKM. V gave up 5 bases and J gave up 0 bases, with 7 bases separating them. The CDR3 covers 13 residues. The DNA for the CDR3 is TGTGCCAGCAGTACAGGAGACCAAGAGACCCAGTACTTC. It is translated as CASSTGDQETQYF. The full variable domain, completed using reference TRBV28 and TRBJ2-5, is DVKVTQSSRYLVKRTGEKVFLECVQDMDHENMFWYRQDPGLGLRLIYFSYDVKMKEKGDIPEGYSVSREKKERFSLILESASTNQTSMYLCASSTGDQETQYFGPGTRLLVL.

The rearrangement links TRBV29-1 to TRBJ1-2, with D hard to call. The CDR3 is made up of 13 amino acids. Germline V gene data show CDR1 as SQVTM and CDR2 as ANQGSEA. V dropped 4 bases and J dropped 3 bases, with 12 bases sitting between them. CDR3 bases: TGCAGCGTTGTGAACCCGTCAGACTATGGCTACACCTTC. Protein product: CSVVNPSDYGYTF.

The rearrangement joins TRBV18 to TRBJ1-4; possibly TRBD1 for D (6 bases). Trimming shortened V by 2 bases and J by 8 bases, and 12 bases separated the two germline ends. This CDR3 has 14 residues. Germline V lookup: CDR1 KGHSH, CDR2 LQKENI. CDR3: CASSPYTGPEKLFF. The CDR3 region has the DNA TGTGCCAGCTCACCATATACAGGGCCCGAAAAACTGTTTTTT.

In regard to this clone: The same CDR3 also results from other DNA sequences found in this sample. The chain joins TRBV15 to TRBJ1-1; D not resolved. The V end lost 3 bases, the J end lost 3 bases, and 5 bases lay between the germline ends. The V gene's germline CDR1 is LNHNV and CDR2 YYDKDF (reference sequence). The CDR3 runs 12 residues. The CDR3 loop is CATSRRDTEAFF. The DNA for the CDR3 is TGTGCCACCAGCAGGAGGGACACTGAAGCTTTCTTT.

This clone was seen only a few times. V is TRBV9 and J is TRBJ2-5; D gene ambiguous. Gene TRBJ2-7 matches the end of the DNA better, so the J call may be wrong. The CDR3 is 11 amino acids. Germline V gene sequence: CDR1 SGDLS, CDR2 YYNGEE. CDR3 nucleotides: TGTGCCAGCAGCCCCGGCTACGAGCAGTACTTC. This encodes CASSPGYEQYF.

The chain is built from TRBV10-3 and TRBJ2-7; D remains ambiguous. Per the germline V gene, CDR1 is ENHRY and CDR2 is SYGVKD. The CDR3 contains 13 residues. The ends were cut back, 6 bases at V and 2 bases at J, with 11 bases in the middle. The chain's CDR3 is CAIRGLGTYEQYF. The CDR3 region has the DNA TGTGCCATCAGAGGTTTAGGGACCTACGAGCAGTACTTC.

This clone was detected only a few times. The chain has TRBV7-9 and TRBJ1-1; tentatively, D is TRBD1 (6 bases). The CDR3 runs to 18 residues. Looked up from germline, CDR1 is SEHNR and CDR2 is FQNEAQ (reference sequence). The V end was cut by 7 bases, the J end by 0 bases, with 24 bases between. In DNA form, the CDR3 reads TGTGCCAGCAATTCGGGAACAGGGAGCGTTCGAATGAACACTGAAGCTTTCTTT. This codes for CASNSGTGSVRMNTEAFF.

This clone was found a few times. This chain uses TRBV27 with TRBJ1-4; D possibly corresponds to TRBD1 (5 bases). CDR1 is MNHEY, CDR2 SMNVEV, per germline (reference sequence). V lost 4 bases, J lost 7 bases, and 13 bases lay in between. The CDR3 spans 14 residues. The chain's CDR3 is CASSSHRGVEKLFF. The CDR3 nucleotides are TGTGCCAGCAGTTCCCACCGAGGGGTTGAAAAACTGTTTTTT.

The V gene is TRBV6-6, the J gene TRBJ2-1; D is possibly TRBD2 (5 bases). Trimming removed 6 bases at V and 3 bases at J, with 15 bases between. The CDR3 extends over 15 amino acids. Per the germline V gene, CDR1 is MNHNY and CDR2 is SVGAGI (reference sequence). The CDR3 sequence: CASRQPNRDYNEQFF. The CDR3 DNA reads as TGTGCCAGCAGGCAACCAAACCGGGACTACAATGAGCAGTTCTTC.

Only a few counts were recorded for this clone. V is TRBV4-3 and J is TRBJ2-4; no firm D call. The CDR3 loop spans 14 amino acids. Trimming took off 0 bases at V and 0 bases at J, with 3 bases between the two ends. Germline values: CDR1 LGHNA, CDR2 YSLEER. CDR3 residues: CASSQDVAKNIQYF. CDR3 DNA: TGCGCCAGCAGCCAAGACGTAGCCAAAAACATTCAGTACTTC.

This clone was seen a few times. The chain recombines TRBV7-2 with TRBJ1-5; a possible D gene is TRBD1 (6 bases). Germline V CDR1 and CDR2: SGHTA, FQGNSA. V dropped 7 bases and J dropped 6 bases, with 25 bases sitting between them. The CDR3 is made up of 17 amino acids. The chain's CDR3 is CASTIQGPLSGGQPQHF. In DNA, the CDR3 is TGTGCCAGCACGATACAGGGCCCTTTATCGGGCGGTCAGCCCCAGCATTTT.